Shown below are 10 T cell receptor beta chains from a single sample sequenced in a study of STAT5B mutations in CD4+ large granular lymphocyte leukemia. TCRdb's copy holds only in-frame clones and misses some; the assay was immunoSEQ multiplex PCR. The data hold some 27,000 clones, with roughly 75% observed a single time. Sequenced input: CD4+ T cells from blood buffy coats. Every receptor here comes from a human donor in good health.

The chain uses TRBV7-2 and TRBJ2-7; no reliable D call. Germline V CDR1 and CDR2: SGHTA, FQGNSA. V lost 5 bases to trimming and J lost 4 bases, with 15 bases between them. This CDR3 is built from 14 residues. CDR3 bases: TGTGCCAGCAGCAGGGTCCCCGACATTTACGAGCAGTACTTC. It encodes CASSRVPDIYEQYF. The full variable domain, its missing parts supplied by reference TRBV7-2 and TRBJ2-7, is GAGVSQSPSNKVTEKGKDVELRCDPISGHTALYWYRQSLGQGLEFLIYFQGNSAPDKSGLPSDRFSAERTGGSVSTLTIQRTQQEDSAVYLCASSRVPDIYEQYFGPGTRLTVT.

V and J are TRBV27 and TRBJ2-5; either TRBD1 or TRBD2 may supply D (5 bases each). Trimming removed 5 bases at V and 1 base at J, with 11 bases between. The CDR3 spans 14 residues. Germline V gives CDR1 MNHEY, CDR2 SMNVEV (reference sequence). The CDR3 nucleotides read TGTGCCAGCAGTCCCCCCGGGACCCAAGAGACCCAGTACTTC. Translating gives CASSPPGTQETQYF.

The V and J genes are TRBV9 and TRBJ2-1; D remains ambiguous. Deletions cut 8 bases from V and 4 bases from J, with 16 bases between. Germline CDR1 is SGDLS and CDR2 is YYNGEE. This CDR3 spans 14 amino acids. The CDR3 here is CASEPGEWYNEQFF. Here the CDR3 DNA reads TGTGCCAGTGAGCCGGGCGAATGGTACAATGAGCAGTTCTTC.

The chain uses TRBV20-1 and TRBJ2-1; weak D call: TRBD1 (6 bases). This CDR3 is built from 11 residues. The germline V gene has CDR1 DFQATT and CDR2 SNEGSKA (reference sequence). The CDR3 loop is CSTGSYAEQFF. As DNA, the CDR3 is TGCAGCACAGGGAGCTACGCTGAGCAGTTCTTC.

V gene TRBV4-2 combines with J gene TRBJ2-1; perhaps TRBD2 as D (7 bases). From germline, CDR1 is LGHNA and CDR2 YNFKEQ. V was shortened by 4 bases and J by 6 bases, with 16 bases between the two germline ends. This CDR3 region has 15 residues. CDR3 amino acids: CASSPLGGGGNEQFF. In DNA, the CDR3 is TGTGCCAGCAGCCCTCTCGGGGGAGGGGGCAATGAGCAGTTCTTC.

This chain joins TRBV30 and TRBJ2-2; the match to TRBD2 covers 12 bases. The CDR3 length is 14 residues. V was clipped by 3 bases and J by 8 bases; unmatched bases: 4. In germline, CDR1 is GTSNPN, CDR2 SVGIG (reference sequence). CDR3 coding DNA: TGTGCCTGGAGCGGACTAGCGGGGTCAGGGGAGCTGTTTTTT. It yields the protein CAWSGLAGSGELFF.

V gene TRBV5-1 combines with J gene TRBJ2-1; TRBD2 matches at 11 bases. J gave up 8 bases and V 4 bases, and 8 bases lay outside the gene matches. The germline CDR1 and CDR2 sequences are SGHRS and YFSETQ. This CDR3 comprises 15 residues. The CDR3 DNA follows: TGCGCCAGCAGCCCGACTAGCGGGAATGGGGATGAGCAGTTCTTC. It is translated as CASSPTSGNGDEQFF.

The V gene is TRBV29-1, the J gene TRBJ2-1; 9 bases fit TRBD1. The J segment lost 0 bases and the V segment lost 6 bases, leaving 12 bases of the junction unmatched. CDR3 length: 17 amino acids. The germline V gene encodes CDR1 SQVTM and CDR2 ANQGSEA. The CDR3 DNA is TGCAGCGTCATAAACCAACCGGGACAGGGCTCCTACAATGAGCAGTTCTTC. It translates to CSVINQPGQGSYNEQFF.

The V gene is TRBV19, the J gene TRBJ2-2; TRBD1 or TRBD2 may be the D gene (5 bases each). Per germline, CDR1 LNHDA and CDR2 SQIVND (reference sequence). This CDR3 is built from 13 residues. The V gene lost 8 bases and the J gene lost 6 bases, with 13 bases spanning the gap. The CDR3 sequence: CASRWGSAGELFF. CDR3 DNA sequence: TGTGCCAGTCGCTGGGGGTCGGCCGGGGAGCTGTTTTTT.

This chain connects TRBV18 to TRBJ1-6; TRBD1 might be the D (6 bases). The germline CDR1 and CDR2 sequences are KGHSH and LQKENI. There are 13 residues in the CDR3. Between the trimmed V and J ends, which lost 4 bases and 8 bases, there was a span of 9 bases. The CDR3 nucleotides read TGTGCCAGCTCACAGGACAGCGATTCACCCCTCCACTTT. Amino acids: CASSQDSDSPLHF.